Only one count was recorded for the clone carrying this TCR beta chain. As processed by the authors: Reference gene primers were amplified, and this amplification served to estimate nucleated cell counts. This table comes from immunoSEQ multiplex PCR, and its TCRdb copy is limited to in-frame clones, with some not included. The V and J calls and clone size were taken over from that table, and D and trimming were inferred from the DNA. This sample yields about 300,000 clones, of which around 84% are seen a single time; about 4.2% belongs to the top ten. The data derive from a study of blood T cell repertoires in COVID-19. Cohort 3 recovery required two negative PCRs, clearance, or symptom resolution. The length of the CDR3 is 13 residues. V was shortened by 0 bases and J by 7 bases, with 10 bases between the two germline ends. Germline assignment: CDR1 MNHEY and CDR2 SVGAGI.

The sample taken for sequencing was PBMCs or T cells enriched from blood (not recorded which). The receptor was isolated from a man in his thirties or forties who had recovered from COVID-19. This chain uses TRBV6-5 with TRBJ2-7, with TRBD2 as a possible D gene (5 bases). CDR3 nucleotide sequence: TGTGCCAGCAGTTACTCGACTCAGCGGGAGCAGTACTTC. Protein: CASSYSTQREQYF.